These T cell receptor beta chains were read from a single sample in a study of T cell repertoires in cytomegalovirus infection. Antigen specificity for these receptors is unknown. MiXCR was run by TCRdb on the reads, yielding one entry per CDR3 protein. The sample lists 700,000 to 850,000 distinct CDR3 sequences, around a third occurring once. The specimen was cultured CD8+ T cells from PBMCs, collected from culture after CMV antigen stimulation. Receptors were obtained from a human donor in good health (CMV status not recorded). Some clones in this sample may be carry-over from other donors' samples. Each CDR3 is given with its conserved first and last residue. Fields, in order: J gene, clone size, D gene, V gene, CDR3 protein, CDR3 DNA. D genes are given only for firm matches. Not all rows give a size; the values are once, few, many and, for expanded clones, a class.

J gene: TRBJ1-1
clone size: .
D gene: .
V gene: TRBV12-3/TRBV12-4
CDR3 protein: CASSHSDRLAFF
CDR3 DNA: TGTGCCAGCAGCCACTCCGACAGATTGGCTTTCTTT

J gene: TRBJ2-1
clone size: few
D gene: .
V gene: TRBV27
CDR3 protein: CASSLDWAGYNEQFF
CDR3 DNA: TGTGCCAGCAGTTTGGATTGGGCAGGGTACAATGAGCAGTTCTTC

J gene: TRBJ1-4
clone size: .
D gene: .
V gene: TRBV6-5
CDR3 protein: CASSYSGGKLFF
CDR3 DNA: TGTGCCAGCAGTTACTCGGGGGGAAAACTGTTTTTT

J gene: TRBJ1-1
clone size: .
D gene: .
V gene: TRBV9
CDR3 protein: CASSPPGTAADVGEAFF
CDR3 DNA: TGTGCCAGCAGCCCACCCGGGACGGCTGCCGACGTGGGTGAAGCTTTCTTT

J gene: TRBJ1-1
clone size: .
D gene: .
V gene: TRBV7-9
CDR3 protein: CASTRDVGEAFF
CDR3 DNA: TGTGCCAGCACCCGGGACGTTGGTGAAGCTTTCTTT

J gene: TRBJ1-2
clone size: few
D gene: TRBD1
V gene: TRBV6-1
CDR3 protein: CASSEVSPPLLDRGNGYTF
CDR3 DNA: TGTGCCAGCAGTGAAGTATCCCCCCCTCTCCTAGACAGGGGGAATGGCTACACCTTC

J gene: TRBJ1-1
clone size: .
D gene: TRBD1
V gene: TRBV10-3
CDR3 protein: CAIRGGQGGTEAFF
CDR3 DNA: TGTGCCATCAGAGGGGGACAGGGAGGCACTGAAGCTTTCTTT

J gene: TRBJ2-1
clone size: .
D gene: TRBD2
V gene: TRBV28
CDR3 protein: CASSPVMGISGRGGFNEQFF
CDR3 DNA: TGTGCCAGCAGTCCCGTTATGGGTATCTCCGGGCGCGGGGGTTTCAATGAGCAGTTCTTC

J gene: TRBJ1-2
clone size: few
D gene: .
V gene: TRBV4-3
CDR3 protein: CASSQDPEWRGTNYGYTF
CDR3 DNA: TGCGCCAGCAGCCAAGATCCTGAATGGAGGGGGACTAACTATGGCTACACCTTC

J gene: TRBJ1-3
clone size: few
D gene: .
V gene: TRBV20-1
CDR3 protein: CSPGRKGNTIYF
CDR3 DNA: TGCAGTCCTGGGAGGAAAGGAAACACCATATATTTT

J gene: TRBJ2-5
clone size: many
D gene: .
V gene: TRBV7-2
CDR3 protein: CASSHEFSEETQYF
CDR3 DNA: TGTGCCAGCAGTCACGAGTTTTCGGAGGAGACCCAGTACTTC

J gene: TRBJ2-7
clone size: .
D gene: .
V gene: TRBV29-1
CDR3 protein: CSVRTPWEEYEQYF
CDR3 DNA: TGCAGCGTTCGTACCCCATGGGAGGAATACGAGCAGTACTTC

J gene: TRBJ1-2
clone size: .
D gene: .
V gene: TRBV5-6
CDR3 protein: CASSSGRDILNYGYTF
CDR3 DNA: TGTGCCAGCAGCTCGGGAAGGGACATTCTGAACTATGGCTACACCTTC

J gene: TRBJ1-6
clone size: few
D gene: .
V gene: TRBV7-2
CDR3 protein: CASSFGRFRSYNSPLHF
CDR3 DNA: TGTGCCAGCAGTTTCGGACGGTTCCGCTCCTATAATTCACCCCTCCACTTT

J gene: TRBJ2-7
clone size: few
D gene: .
V gene: TRBV14
CDR3 protein: CASSQVEGLEQYF
CDR3 DNA: TGTGCCAGCAGCCAAGTTGAGGGGTTAGAGCAGTACTTC

J gene: TRBJ1-1
clone size: .
D gene: .
V gene: TRBV7-9
CDR3 protein: CASSLDGVWEGTEAFF
CDR3 DNA: TGTGCCAGCAGCTTAGACGGGGTATGGGAGGGGACTGAAGCTTTCTTT

J gene: TRBJ2-2
clone size: .
D gene: .
V gene: TRBV4-1
CDR3 protein: CASSQDLSVTHYGDTGELFF
CDR3 DNA: TGCGCCAGCAGCCAAGATCTATCCGTGACTCACTACGGGGACACCGGGGAGCTGTTTTTT

J gene: TRBJ2-2
clone size: few
D gene: .
V gene: TRBV7-6
CDR3 protein: CASSLIRGNTGELFF
CDR3 DNA: TGTGCCAGCAGCTTGATACGGGGGAACACCGGGGAGCTGTTTTTT

J gene: TRBJ2-4
clone size: few
D gene: TRBD2
V gene: TRBV7-2
CDR3 protein: CASSSRTSGKYF
CDR3 DNA: TGTGCCAGCAGCTCCCGGACTAGCGGAAAGTACTTC

J gene: TRBJ2-3
clone size: .
D gene: TRBD2
V gene: TRBV7-3
CDR3 protein: CASSPGGGRTDTQYF
CDR3 DNA: TGTGCCAGCAGCCCGGGAGGGGGGAGGACAGATACGCAGTATTTT

J gene: TRBJ2-1
clone size: .
D gene: TRBD2
V gene: TRBV10-3
CDR3 protein: CAISEPKGLAVSYNEQFF
CDR3 DNA: TGTGCCATCAGTGAGCCAAAGGGACTAGCGGTCTCCTACAATGAGCAGTTCTTC

J gene: TRBJ2-1
clone size: .
D gene: .
V gene: TRBV7-2
CDR3 protein: CASSRGQEQFF
CDR3 DNA: TGTGCCAGCAGCAGAGGACAGGAGCAGTTCTTC

J gene: TRBJ1-4
clone size: many
D gene: .
V gene: TRBV2
CDR3 protein: CASSWDTGREKLFF
CDR3 DNA: TGTGCCAGCAGTTGGGACACGGGGCGGGAAAAACTGTTTTTT

J gene: TRBJ2-5
clone size: .
D gene: .
V gene: TRBV19
CDR3 protein: CASSMDRMEKGGETQYF
CDR3 DNA: TGTGCCAGTAGTATGGATCGGATGGAAAAAGGGGGAGAGACCCAGTACTTC

J gene: TRBJ1-1
clone size: few
D gene: TRBD1
V gene: TRBV6-5
CDR3 protein: CASSYAAGGLGAFF
CDR3 DNA: TGTGCCAGCAGTTACGCGGCAGGGGGCCTAGGTGCTTTCTTT